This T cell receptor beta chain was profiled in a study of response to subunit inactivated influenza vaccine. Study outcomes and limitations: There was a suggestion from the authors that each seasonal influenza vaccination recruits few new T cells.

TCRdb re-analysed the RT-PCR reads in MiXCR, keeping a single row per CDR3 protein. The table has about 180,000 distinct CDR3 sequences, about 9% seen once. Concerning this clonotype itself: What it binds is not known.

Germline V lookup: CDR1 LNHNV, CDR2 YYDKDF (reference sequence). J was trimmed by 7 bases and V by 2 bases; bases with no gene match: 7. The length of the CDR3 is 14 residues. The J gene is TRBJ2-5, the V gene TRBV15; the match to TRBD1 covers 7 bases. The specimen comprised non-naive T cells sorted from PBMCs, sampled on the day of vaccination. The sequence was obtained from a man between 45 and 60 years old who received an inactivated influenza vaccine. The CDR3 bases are TGTGCCACCAGCAGATCTGACAGGGAAAGGACCCAGTACTTC. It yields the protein CATSRSDRERTQYF.